These 20 T cell receptor beta chains share one sample of origin, sequenced in a study of T-cell memory formation after mild COVID-19. One entry per CDR3 protein results from TCRdb running MiXCR on the 5' RACE reads. The top ten hold 9.5% to 15% of the sample, which has about 500,000 distinct CDR3 sequences, approximately 20% seen once. The sample comprised PBMCs or a T cell subset sorted from them (not recorded which). All receptors come from an adult woman who had mild COVID-19 (a few samples of this study predate the infection). Cell type and time point are not known.

This clonotype was seen only a few times. The chain has TRBV2 and TRBJ1-1; 7 bases are shared with TRBD1. The CDR3 has 16 amino acids. Germline trimming cut 3 bases from V and 3 bases from J; bases unmatched to any gene: 10. CDR1 and CDR2 (germline): SNHLY, FYNNEI. The CDR3 DNA is TGTGCCAGCAGTGATCCGGGACAGTACGAGGACACTGAAGCTTTCTTT. Translation: CASSDPGQYEDTEAFF.

This clonotype came up a few times. This chain joins TRBV7-9 and TRBJ2-1; D could derive from TRBD1 or TRBD2 (5 bases each). Germline CDR1 and CDR2: SEHNR and FQNEAQ (reference sequence). This CDR3 spans 16 amino acids. V lost 7 bases, J lost 0 bases, and 16 bases lay in between. This CDR3 is CASTKRGLSSYNEQFF. The CDR3 DNA reads as TGTGCCAGCACCAAGAGGGGCCTAAGCTCCTACAATGAGCAGTTCTTC. The full variable domain, its missing parts supplied by reference TRBV7-9 and TRBJ2-1, is DTGVSQNPRHKITKRGQNVTFRCDPISEHNRLYWYRQTLGQGPEFLTYFQNEAQLEKSRLLSDRFSAERPKGSFSTLEIQRTEQGDSAMYLCASTKRGLSSYNEQFFGPGTRLTVL.

This clonotype was seen a handful of times. The genes are TRBV6-5 and TRBJ2-5; 8 nucleotides agree with TRBD2. J was trimmed by 4 bases and V by 0 bases; bases with no gene match: 4. CDR1 is MNHEY, CDR2 SVGAGI, per germline. CDR3 length: 15 amino acids. The CDR3 loop is CASSYSDGRVETQYF. Here the CDR3 DNA reads TGTGCCAGCAGTTACTCGGACGGGAGGGTAGAGACCCAGTACTTC.

This clonotype was found a few times. The chain is built from TRBV7-2 and TRBJ2-3, with 8 bases lining up with TRBD1. Germline V CDR1 and CDR2: SGHTA, FQGNSA. V shed 4 bases and J 2 bases; nucleotides not matched to a gene: 8. This CDR3 has 16 amino acids. CDR3 sequence (DNA): TGTGCCAGCAGCTCGCAAACAGGGGGGACCACAGATACGCAGTATTTT. Its protein product is CASSSQTGGTTDTQYF.

V is TRBV24-1 and J is TRBJ2-2; 7 bases are a match to TRBD1. There are 18 residues in the CDR3. The junction had 17 bases not matched to a gene; V was cut back by 3 bases and J by 8 bases. Germline lookup yields CDR1 KGHDR and CDR2 SFDVKD. The CDR3 DNA sequence: TGTGCCACCAGTGATCCTCTACGAGGGACAGTGGTCGGAGGGGAGCTGTTTTTT. Its translation: CATSDPLRGTVVGGELFF.

In the case of this clonotype: A junction end diverges from the germline sequence, so it may reflect a read error. The CDR3: CASSPGTSAQETQYF. CDR3 bases: TGTGCTAGCAGTCCCGGGACTAGCGCACAAGAGACCCAGTACTTC. The V and J genes are TRBV7-7 and TRBJ2-5; the match to TRBD2 covers 10 bases. From germline, CDR1 is SSHAT and CDR2 FNYEAQ (reference sequence). The CDR3 is made up of 15 amino acids.

The chain uses TRBV7-8 and TRBJ2-6; a weak D match, TRBD1 (5 bases). Germline V CDR1 and CDR2: SGHVS, FQNEAQ. Trimming shortened V by 2 bases and J by 1 base, and 9 bases separated the two germline ends. The CDR3 covers 16 residues. CDR3 in DNA: TGTGCCAGCAGCTTATTCAGACAGTCTGGGGCCAACGTCCTGACTTTC. Residues: CASSLFRQSGANVLTF. Looking up the rest from reference TRBV7-8 and TRBJ2-6 gives the full variable domain: GAGVSQSPRYKVAKRGQDVALRCDPISGHVSLFWYQQALGQGPEFLTYFQNEAQLDKSGLPSDRFFAERPEGSVSTLKIQRTQQEDSAVYLCASSLFRQSGANVLTFGAGSRLTVL.

This clonotype appeared a few times. CDR3: CSARPSYGAGELFF. For the CDR3, the DNA is TGCAGTGCTAGACCCTCGTATGGCGCCGGGGAGCTGTTTTTT. The chain couples TRBV20-1 to TRBJ2-2; D ambiguous. The V gene's germline CDR1 is DFQATT and CDR2 SNEGSKA (reference sequence). The CDR3 length is 14 residues. V was pared by 2 bases and J by 6 bases, with 13 bases between.

This clonotype occurred many times. V and J are TRBV20-1 and TRBJ2-2, with TRBD1 matching over 7 bases. The CDR3 sequence is 16 residues long. Germline trimming cut 0 bases from V and 4 bases from J; bases unmatched to any gene: 8. Germline CDR1 DFQATT, CDR2 SNEGSKA (reference sequence). CDR3 residues: CSAREPSGTATGELFF. In DNA, the CDR3 is TGCAGTGCTAGAGAACCCTCCGGGACAGCCACCGGGGAGCTGTTTTTT.

The CDR3 coding sequence is TGTGCCAGCAGCTTATCTTTCAGGCGGCGGTCCGACTACGAGCAGTACTTC. This translates into CASSLSFRRRSDYEQYF. The chain has TRBV11-2 and TRBJ2-7; D unresolved. CDR3 length equals 17 residues. Germline V gives CDR1 SGHAT, CDR2 FQNNGV. The V end was cut by 2 bases, the J end by 3 bases, with 20 bases between.

J is TRBJ1-3 and V is TRBV12-3 or TRBV12-4; TRBD1 matches at 7 bases. V gave up 6 bases and J gave up 2 bases; unmatched junction bases: 4. CDR3 length: 14 residues. CDR3 nucleotides: TGTGCCAGCAGCACAGGGGCCGCTGGAAACACCATATATTTT. Translated, it gives CASSTGAAGNTIYF.

At least ten counts were recorded for this clonotype. V is TRBV12-3 or TRBV12-4 and J is TRBJ1-5; D not certain. V shed 4 bases and J shed 6 bases, with 10 bases lying between them. This CDR3 has 13 residues. The CDR3 protein is CASSSGWAQPQHF. CDR3 nucleotide sequence: TGTGCCAGCAGTTCGGGATGGGCTCAGCCCCAGCATTTT.

This clonotype was observed at least ten times. The chain couples TRBV10-3 to TRBJ2-7; the match to TRBD1 covers 9 bases. After removal of 11 bases from V and 3 bases from J, the junction contained 5 bases not matched to a gene. Germline CDR1 ENHRY, CDR2 SYGVKD. This CDR3 is built from 12 residues. CDR3 DNA sequence: TGTGCCGTTAGGGGACAGGGCTACGAGCAGTACTTC. Translating gives CAVRGQGYEQYF.

This chain links TRBV5-1 with TRBJ2-3; 7 bases are a match to TRBD2. The V and J ends lost 0 bases and 1 base, in that order; junction bases with no gene match: 5. Looked up from germline, CDR1 is SGHRS and CDR2 is YFSETQ. The CDR3 runs 16 residues. The CDR3 spells CASSLGGSGGTDTQYF. The DNA for the CDR3 is TGCGCCAGCAGCTTGGGCGGGAGCGGGGGCACAGATACGCAGTATTTT.

V usage is TRBV11-3 and J usage is TRBJ2-1; D gene uncertain. CDR3 length equals 15 residues. From germline, CDR1 is SGHNT and CDR2 YENEEA. V lost 2 bases to trimming and J lost 6 bases, with 14 bases between them. DNA of the CDR3: TGTGCCAGCAGCTTAAGTATTGCTGGTGTCAATGAGCAGTTCTTC. Its translation is CASSLSIAGVNEQFF.

The chain uses TRBV5-1 and TRBJ1-2; D remains ambiguous. This CDR3 is built from 12 residues. Germline V gives CDR1 SGHRS, CDR2 YFSETQ. Deletions cut 4 bases from V and 8 bases from J, with 12 bases between. CDR3 region: CASSGIGYGYTF. The CDR3 DNA reads as TGCGCCAGCAGCGGGATAGGTTACGGCTACACCTTC.

The chain uses TRBV7-6 and TRBJ2-2, with a weak D call TRBD2 (5 bases). Deletions cut 6 bases from V and 1 base from J, with 18 bases between. This CDR3 has 17 residues. The germline gives CDR1 SGHVS, CDR2 FNYEAQ. In DNA, the CDR3 is TGTGCCAGCAGTTTCGCTAGCAACGCGAAGAACACCGGGGAGCTGTTTTTT. It yields the protein CASSFASNAKNTGELFF.

This chain links TRBV3-1 with TRBJ2-1; TRBD2 aligns across 9 bases. Trimming cost V 0 bases and J 2 bases; bases outside gene matches: 5. The CDR3 totals 17 residues. Germline CDR1 reads LGHDT; CDR2 reads YNNKEL (reference sequence). The CDR3 DNA is TGTGCCAGCAGCCAAGATGTGACTAGCGGTACCTACAATGAGCAGTTCTTC. It yields the protein CASSQDVTSGTYNEQFF.

This clonotype was counted ten times or more. The chain uses TRBV5-1 and TRBJ1-1, with 7 bases that match TRBD1. After removal of 4 bases from V and 4 bases from J, the junction contained 7 bases not matched to a gene. This CDR3 has 14 residues. Germline V gene lookup returns CDR1 SGHRS and CDR2 YFSETQ. The CDR3 reads CASSITTGSTEAFF. CDR3 sequence (DNA): TGCGCCAGCAGCATAACGACAGGGTCCACTGAAGCTTTCTTT.

This chain joins TRBV19 and TRBJ2-5; TRBD1 or TRBD2 may be the D gene (5 bases each). V was shortened by 2 bases and J by 2 bases, with 12 bases between the two germline ends. CDR3 size: 15 residues. CDR1 and CDR2 from the germline V gene are LNHDA and SQIVND (reference sequence). The DNA of the CDR3 is TGTGCCAGTAGTATACGAGGGTACAGGCAAGAGACCCAGTACTTC. Translation gives CASSIRGYRQETQYF.